A single sample is the source of the 27 T cell receptor beta chains below, sequenced in a study of blood T cell repertoires in COVID-19. TCRdb's table, derived via immunoSEQ multiplex PCR, lists solely in-frame clones and lacks some. This table holds around 27,000 clones, roughly nine tenths found once. Sequencing was performed on peripheral blood. The origin of the receptors is a man in his fifties or sixties with acute or convalescent COVID-19.

The CDR3 sequence is CASSYEGPHEQYF. CDR3 coding DNA: TGTGCCAGCAGTTATGAGGGCCCCCACGAGCAGTACTTC. The chain is built from TRBV6-6 and TRBJ2-7, with a weak D call TRBD2 (5 bases). V gave up 3 bases and J gave up 5 bases, with 11 bases separating them. CDR1 and CDR2 from the germline V gene are MNHNY and SVGAGI (reference sequence). CDR3 length: 13 residues.

J is TRBJ1-6 and V is TRBV7-2; D perhaps matches TRBD1 (6 bases). This CDR3 region has 15 residues. The V gene lost 1 base and the J gene lost 6 bases, with 10 bases spanning the gap. Germline lookup yields CDR1 SGHTA and CDR2 FQGNSA. The CDR3: CASSLVSGANSPLHF. The CDR3 bases are TGTGCCAGCAGCTTAGTCTCAGGGGCTAATTCACCCCTCCACTTT.

This sequence joins TRBV28 and TRBJ1-6; unclear D gene. From germline, CDR1 is MDHEN and CDR2 SYDVKM. Trimming took 1 base from V and 7 from J, leaving 8 bases between them. The CDR3 has 14 amino acids. CDR3 coding DNA: TGTGCCAGCAGTTTATTGCGAACGAATTCACCCCTCCACTTT. Amino acid sequence: CASSLLRTNSPLHF.

The V and J genes are TRBV6-5 and TRBJ2-3; a possible D gene is TRBD1 (5 bases). Germline V gene sequence: CDR1 MNHEY, CDR2 SVGAGI. The CDR3 is 15 residues long. Trimming took off 2 bases at V and 4 bases at J, with 13 bases between the two ends. CDR3 residues: CASSYPSSGSDTQYF. The CDR3 nucleotides are TGTGCCAGCAGTTACCCCTCATCAGGGTCAGATACGCAGTATTTT.

This chain connects TRBV7-2 to TRBJ1-3, with 8 bases lining up with TRBD1. The V gene end was trimmed by 4 bases and the J gene end by 8 bases; junction bases not matched to a gene: 4. Germline CDR1 is SGHTA and CDR2 is FQGNSA. The length of the CDR3 is 13 residues. DNA for the CDR3: TGTGCCAGCAGCTGGGACAGGTCAGACACCATATATTTT. Translation: CASSWDRSDTIYF.

The chain has TRBV20-1 and TRBJ2-3; maybe TRBD2 (6 bases). V dropped 3 bases and J dropped 6 bases, with 13 bases sitting between them. Germline lookup yields CDR1 DFQATT and CDR2 SNEGSKA (reference sequence). The CDR3 is made up of 13 amino acids. The CDR3 DNA reads as TGCAGTGCTAGTGGGCGGGGTCTGGATACGCAGTATTTT. As protein: CSASGRGLDTQYF.

This clone turned up a few times. The V call is TRBV5-1, the J call TRBJ2-3, with D possibly matching TRBD1 (5 bases). Germline CDR1 and CDR2: SGHRS and YFSETQ. The CDR3 extends over 14 amino acids. Trimming left V 4 bases short and J 0 bases short, with 9 bases between. The CDR3 DNA is TGCGCCAGCAGCCGACAGTCTAGCACAGATACGCAGTATTTT. Translated, it gives CASSRQSSTDTQYF.

This clone was recorded a few times. This chain uses TRBV5-5 with TRBJ1-1; TRBD1 might be the D (5 bases). Trimming removed 0 bases at V and 0 bases at J, with 9 bases between. The V gene's germline CDR1 is SGHKS and CDR2 YYEKEE (reference sequence). The CDR3 has 15 amino acids. CDR3 sequence reads: CASSLVAGVNTEAFF. CDR3 coding DNA: TGTGCCAGCAGCTTGGTGGCGGGGGTGAACACTGAAGCTTTCTTT.

The gene calls are TRBV27 and TRBJ1-1; 8 nucleotides agree with TRBD1. This CDR3 region has 14 residues. The germline gives CDR1 MNHEY, CDR2 SMNVEV (reference sequence). The V gene end was trimmed by 6 bases and the J gene end by 4 bases; junction bases not matched to a gene: 7. CDR3 bases: TGTGCCAGCAGAAAGACAGGGGTAGGCACTGAAGCTTTCTTT. Its translation: CASRKTGVGTEAFF.

The J gene is TRBJ2-7, the V gene TRBV28; D remains unclear. The CDR3 sequence is 11 residues long. Trimming cost V 6 bases and J 4 bases, with 7 bases left between them. Germline assignment: CDR1 MDHEN and CDR2 SYDVKM. The CDR3 loop is CASSKEYEQYF. The CDR3 DNA sequence: TGTGCCAGCAGCAAGGAGTACGAGCAGTACTTC.

This clone was counted a single time. The chain carries TRBV21-1 and TRBJ1-3; the tabulated D call, TRBD1, remains unverified against the DNA. TRBV21-1 constitutes a pseudogene. The CDR3 length is 16 residues. CDR3 coding DNA: TGTGCCAGCAGCTCTCACCCGACAGACTCTGGAAACACCATATATTTT. Translated: CASSSHPTDSGNTIYF.

This clone was recorded a few times. CDR3 loop: CASSPSGSTEAFF. Written as DNA, the CDR3 is TGTGCCAGCAGCCCCTCGGGTAGCACTGAAGCTTTCTTT. The rearrangement joins TRBV3-1 (or the pseudogene TRBV3-2) to TRBJ1-1, with D uncertain. V lost 4 bases and J lost 4, with 10 bases in between. Per the germline V gene, CDR1 is LGHDT and CDR2 is YNNKEL (reference sequence). The CDR3 is made up of 13 amino acids.

This chain uses TRBV18 with TRBJ2-7; D perhaps matches TRBD2 (5 bases). The length of the CDR3 is 17 residues. With 3 bases removed from V and 6 bases from J, the gap between germline ends came to 24 bases. CDR1 is KGHSH and CDR2 is LQKENI in the germline V gene. CDR3 amino acids: CASSPRVAQFKSSEQYF. The CDR3 DNA reads TGTGCCAGCTCACCGAGGGTAGCCCAATTCAAGAGCAGCGAGCAGTACTTC. The variable domain in full, completed from reference TRBV18 and TRBJ2-7, reads NAGVMQNPRHLVRRRGQEARLRCSPMKGHSHVYWYRQLPEEGLKFMVYLQKENIIDESGMPKERFSAEFPKEGPSILRIQQVVRGDSAAYFCASSPRVAQFKSSEQYFGPGTRLTVT.

This chain joins TRBV28 and TRBJ2-7, with D unclear. Germline V lookup: CDR1 MDHEN, CDR2 SYDVKM. V was pared by 1 base and J by 3 bases, with 4 bases between. The CDR3 length is 12 residues. DNA of the CDR3: TGTGCCAGCAGTTTATCGGGCTACGAGCAGTACTTC. It is translated as CASSLSGYEQYF.

This clone was counted a few times. This rearrangement joins TRBV5-1 to TRBJ1-2; 7 positions match TRBD1. Germline V lookup: CDR1 SGHRS, CDR2 YFSETQ. CDR3 length equals 14 residues. V was clipped by 0 bases and J by 6 bases; unmatched bases: 5. The CDR3 DNA is TGCGCCAGCAGCTTGGGACAGGGAGTCGATGGCTACACCTTC. It translates to CASSLGQGVDGYTF.

V and J are TRBV20-1 and TRBJ1-1; a possible D gene is TRBD1 (5 bases). CDR3 length equals 11 residues. Trimming stripped 4 bases from V and 11 bases from J, with 14 bases between. Germline V gene lookup returns CDR1 DFQATT and CDR2 SNEGSKA (reference sequence). The CDR3 protein is CSAKTGVWAFF. The CDR3 DNA reads as TGCAGTGCTAAAACAGGCGTTTGGGCTTTCTTT.

This clone was recorded a few times. The gene calls are TRBV30 and TRBJ1-5; no clear D. The CDR3 loop spans 14 amino acids. Trimming removed 2 bases from V and 9 bases from J, with 17 bases in between. Germline-derived CDR1 and CDR2 are GTSNPN and SVGIG (reference sequence). The CDR3 loop is CAWSPRWEPRPQHF. The CDR3 bases are TGTGCCTGGAGTCCCCGATGGGAGCCGCGGCCCCAGCATTTT.

The chain links TRBV9 to TRBJ2-2; D remains unclear. The CDR3 is 12 residues long. The germline gives CDR1 SGDLS, CDR2 YYNGEE. Trimming took 0 bases from V and 7 from J, leaving 4 bases between them. The CDR3 DNA follows: TGTGCCAGCAGCGTAGGAGGCGGGGAGCTGTTTTTT. Translating gives CASSVGGGELFF. Supplemented by reference TRBV9 and TRBJ2-2, the full variable domain reads DSGVTQTPKHLITATGQRVTLRCSPRSGDLSVYWYQQSLDQGLQFLIQYYNGEERAKGNILERFSAQQFPDLHSELNLSSLELGDSALYFCASSVGGGELFFGEGSRLTVL.

The CDR3 reads CASSFTSGESGELFF. CDR3 DNA sequence: TGCGCCAGCAGCTTTACTAGCGGGGAATCCGGGGAGCTGTTTTTT. The chain employs TRBV5-1 and TRBJ2-2; 10 nucleotides match TRBD2. CDR1 SGHRS and CDR2 YFSETQ come from the germline V gene. Trimming at V came to 2 bases and at J to 6 bases, leaving 4 bases not matched to a gene. CDR3 length: 15 amino acids.

The chain has TRBV2 and TRBJ1-5, with 8 bases lining up with TRBD1. Germline-derived CDR1 and CDR2 are SNHLY and FYNNEI. The CDR3 spans 14 residues. Trimming at V came to 9 bases and at J to 7 bases, leaving 11 bases not matched to a gene. As DNA, the CDR3 is TGTGCCAGTCAAGGAGGACAGGGTGGCCAGCCCCAGCATTTT. This encodes CASQGGQGGQPQHF.

This rearrangement joins TRBV9 to TRBJ1-4; D unresolved. Germline assignment: CDR1 SGDLS and CDR2 YYNGEE. Trimming cost V 4 bases and J 0 bases, with 13 bases left between them. The CDR3 is 16 amino acids. CDR3 residues: CASSWASGTTNEKLFF. CDR3 sequence (DNA): TGTGCCAGCAGCTGGGCCTCCGGGACAACTAATGAAAAACTGTTTTTT.

Written as DNA, the CDR3 is TGCGCCAGCAGTGGGGGAAGGGGTAACACTGAAGCTTTCTTT. Encoded protein: CASSGGRGNTEAFF. J is TRBJ1-1 and V is TRBV10-2, with D tentatively TRBD1 (5 bases). Trimming stripped 4 bases from V and 2 bases from J, with 11 bases between. The CDR3 has 14 amino acids. The V gene's germline CDR1 is WSHSY and CDR2 SAAADI.

The CDR3 protein is CASSLYQGPQGGNTIYF. CDR3 sequence (DNA): TGCGCCAGCAGCTTGTACCAAGGGCCTCAGGGTGGAAACACCATATATTTT. The chain is built from TRBV5-1 and TRBJ1-3; TRBD1 might be the D (5 bases). The CDR3 length is 17 residues. CDR1 is SGHRS, CDR2 YFSETQ, per germline. The V end was cut by 1 base, the J end by 3 bases, with 17 bases between.

The CDR3 region has the DNA TGTGCCAGCACAGCGCACCTAAGCTCCTACGAGCAGTACTTC. Protein sequence: CASTAHLSSYEQYF. The chain employs TRBV6-5 and TRBJ2-7; D not certain. Trimming removed 7 bases at V and 0 bases at J, with 13 bases between. Germline loops: CDR1 MNHEY, CDR2 SVGAGI. The CDR3 totals 14 residues.

The V call is TRBV28, the J call TRBJ1-1, with D tentatively TRBD1 (5 bases). The CDR3 contains 15 residues. The V end lost 5 bases, the J end lost 1 base, and 14 bases lay between the germline ends. Germline assignment: CDR1 MDHEN and CDR2 SYDVKM. This CDR3 is CASSKGPGQNTEAFF. CDR3 bases: TGTGCCAGCAGTAAAGGGCCAGGGCAGAACACTGAAGCTTTCTTT.

V and J are TRBV15 and TRBJ2-4; tentatively, D is TRBD1 (6 bases). CDR3 length: 14 residues. From germline, CDR1 is LNHNV and CDR2 YYDKDF (reference sequence). V lost 0 bases, J lost 7 bases, and 10 bases lay in between. The CDR3: CATSRDRTENIQYF. In DNA, the CDR3 is TGTGCCACCAGCAGAGATAGGACAGAGAACATTCAGTACTTC. Variable domain in full (rest from reference TRBV15 and TRBJ2-4): DAMVIQNPRYQVTQFGKPVTLSCSQTLNHNVMYWYQQKSSQAPKLLFHYYDKDFNNEADTPDNFQSRRPNTSFCFLDIRSPGLGDTAMYLCATSRDRTENIQYFGAGTRLSVL.

The CDR3 bases are TGTGCCACCGTCGACAGGGGACCTAATGAAAAACTGTTTTTT. This encodes CATVDRGPNEKLFF. The V gene is TRBV19, the J gene TRBJ1-4, with TRBD1 matching over 8 bases. The germline V gene encodes CDR1 LNHDA and CDR2 SQIVND (reference sequence). The V segment lost 10 bases and the J segment 3 bases; nucleotides outside the gene matches: 7. The CDR3 is 14 residues long.